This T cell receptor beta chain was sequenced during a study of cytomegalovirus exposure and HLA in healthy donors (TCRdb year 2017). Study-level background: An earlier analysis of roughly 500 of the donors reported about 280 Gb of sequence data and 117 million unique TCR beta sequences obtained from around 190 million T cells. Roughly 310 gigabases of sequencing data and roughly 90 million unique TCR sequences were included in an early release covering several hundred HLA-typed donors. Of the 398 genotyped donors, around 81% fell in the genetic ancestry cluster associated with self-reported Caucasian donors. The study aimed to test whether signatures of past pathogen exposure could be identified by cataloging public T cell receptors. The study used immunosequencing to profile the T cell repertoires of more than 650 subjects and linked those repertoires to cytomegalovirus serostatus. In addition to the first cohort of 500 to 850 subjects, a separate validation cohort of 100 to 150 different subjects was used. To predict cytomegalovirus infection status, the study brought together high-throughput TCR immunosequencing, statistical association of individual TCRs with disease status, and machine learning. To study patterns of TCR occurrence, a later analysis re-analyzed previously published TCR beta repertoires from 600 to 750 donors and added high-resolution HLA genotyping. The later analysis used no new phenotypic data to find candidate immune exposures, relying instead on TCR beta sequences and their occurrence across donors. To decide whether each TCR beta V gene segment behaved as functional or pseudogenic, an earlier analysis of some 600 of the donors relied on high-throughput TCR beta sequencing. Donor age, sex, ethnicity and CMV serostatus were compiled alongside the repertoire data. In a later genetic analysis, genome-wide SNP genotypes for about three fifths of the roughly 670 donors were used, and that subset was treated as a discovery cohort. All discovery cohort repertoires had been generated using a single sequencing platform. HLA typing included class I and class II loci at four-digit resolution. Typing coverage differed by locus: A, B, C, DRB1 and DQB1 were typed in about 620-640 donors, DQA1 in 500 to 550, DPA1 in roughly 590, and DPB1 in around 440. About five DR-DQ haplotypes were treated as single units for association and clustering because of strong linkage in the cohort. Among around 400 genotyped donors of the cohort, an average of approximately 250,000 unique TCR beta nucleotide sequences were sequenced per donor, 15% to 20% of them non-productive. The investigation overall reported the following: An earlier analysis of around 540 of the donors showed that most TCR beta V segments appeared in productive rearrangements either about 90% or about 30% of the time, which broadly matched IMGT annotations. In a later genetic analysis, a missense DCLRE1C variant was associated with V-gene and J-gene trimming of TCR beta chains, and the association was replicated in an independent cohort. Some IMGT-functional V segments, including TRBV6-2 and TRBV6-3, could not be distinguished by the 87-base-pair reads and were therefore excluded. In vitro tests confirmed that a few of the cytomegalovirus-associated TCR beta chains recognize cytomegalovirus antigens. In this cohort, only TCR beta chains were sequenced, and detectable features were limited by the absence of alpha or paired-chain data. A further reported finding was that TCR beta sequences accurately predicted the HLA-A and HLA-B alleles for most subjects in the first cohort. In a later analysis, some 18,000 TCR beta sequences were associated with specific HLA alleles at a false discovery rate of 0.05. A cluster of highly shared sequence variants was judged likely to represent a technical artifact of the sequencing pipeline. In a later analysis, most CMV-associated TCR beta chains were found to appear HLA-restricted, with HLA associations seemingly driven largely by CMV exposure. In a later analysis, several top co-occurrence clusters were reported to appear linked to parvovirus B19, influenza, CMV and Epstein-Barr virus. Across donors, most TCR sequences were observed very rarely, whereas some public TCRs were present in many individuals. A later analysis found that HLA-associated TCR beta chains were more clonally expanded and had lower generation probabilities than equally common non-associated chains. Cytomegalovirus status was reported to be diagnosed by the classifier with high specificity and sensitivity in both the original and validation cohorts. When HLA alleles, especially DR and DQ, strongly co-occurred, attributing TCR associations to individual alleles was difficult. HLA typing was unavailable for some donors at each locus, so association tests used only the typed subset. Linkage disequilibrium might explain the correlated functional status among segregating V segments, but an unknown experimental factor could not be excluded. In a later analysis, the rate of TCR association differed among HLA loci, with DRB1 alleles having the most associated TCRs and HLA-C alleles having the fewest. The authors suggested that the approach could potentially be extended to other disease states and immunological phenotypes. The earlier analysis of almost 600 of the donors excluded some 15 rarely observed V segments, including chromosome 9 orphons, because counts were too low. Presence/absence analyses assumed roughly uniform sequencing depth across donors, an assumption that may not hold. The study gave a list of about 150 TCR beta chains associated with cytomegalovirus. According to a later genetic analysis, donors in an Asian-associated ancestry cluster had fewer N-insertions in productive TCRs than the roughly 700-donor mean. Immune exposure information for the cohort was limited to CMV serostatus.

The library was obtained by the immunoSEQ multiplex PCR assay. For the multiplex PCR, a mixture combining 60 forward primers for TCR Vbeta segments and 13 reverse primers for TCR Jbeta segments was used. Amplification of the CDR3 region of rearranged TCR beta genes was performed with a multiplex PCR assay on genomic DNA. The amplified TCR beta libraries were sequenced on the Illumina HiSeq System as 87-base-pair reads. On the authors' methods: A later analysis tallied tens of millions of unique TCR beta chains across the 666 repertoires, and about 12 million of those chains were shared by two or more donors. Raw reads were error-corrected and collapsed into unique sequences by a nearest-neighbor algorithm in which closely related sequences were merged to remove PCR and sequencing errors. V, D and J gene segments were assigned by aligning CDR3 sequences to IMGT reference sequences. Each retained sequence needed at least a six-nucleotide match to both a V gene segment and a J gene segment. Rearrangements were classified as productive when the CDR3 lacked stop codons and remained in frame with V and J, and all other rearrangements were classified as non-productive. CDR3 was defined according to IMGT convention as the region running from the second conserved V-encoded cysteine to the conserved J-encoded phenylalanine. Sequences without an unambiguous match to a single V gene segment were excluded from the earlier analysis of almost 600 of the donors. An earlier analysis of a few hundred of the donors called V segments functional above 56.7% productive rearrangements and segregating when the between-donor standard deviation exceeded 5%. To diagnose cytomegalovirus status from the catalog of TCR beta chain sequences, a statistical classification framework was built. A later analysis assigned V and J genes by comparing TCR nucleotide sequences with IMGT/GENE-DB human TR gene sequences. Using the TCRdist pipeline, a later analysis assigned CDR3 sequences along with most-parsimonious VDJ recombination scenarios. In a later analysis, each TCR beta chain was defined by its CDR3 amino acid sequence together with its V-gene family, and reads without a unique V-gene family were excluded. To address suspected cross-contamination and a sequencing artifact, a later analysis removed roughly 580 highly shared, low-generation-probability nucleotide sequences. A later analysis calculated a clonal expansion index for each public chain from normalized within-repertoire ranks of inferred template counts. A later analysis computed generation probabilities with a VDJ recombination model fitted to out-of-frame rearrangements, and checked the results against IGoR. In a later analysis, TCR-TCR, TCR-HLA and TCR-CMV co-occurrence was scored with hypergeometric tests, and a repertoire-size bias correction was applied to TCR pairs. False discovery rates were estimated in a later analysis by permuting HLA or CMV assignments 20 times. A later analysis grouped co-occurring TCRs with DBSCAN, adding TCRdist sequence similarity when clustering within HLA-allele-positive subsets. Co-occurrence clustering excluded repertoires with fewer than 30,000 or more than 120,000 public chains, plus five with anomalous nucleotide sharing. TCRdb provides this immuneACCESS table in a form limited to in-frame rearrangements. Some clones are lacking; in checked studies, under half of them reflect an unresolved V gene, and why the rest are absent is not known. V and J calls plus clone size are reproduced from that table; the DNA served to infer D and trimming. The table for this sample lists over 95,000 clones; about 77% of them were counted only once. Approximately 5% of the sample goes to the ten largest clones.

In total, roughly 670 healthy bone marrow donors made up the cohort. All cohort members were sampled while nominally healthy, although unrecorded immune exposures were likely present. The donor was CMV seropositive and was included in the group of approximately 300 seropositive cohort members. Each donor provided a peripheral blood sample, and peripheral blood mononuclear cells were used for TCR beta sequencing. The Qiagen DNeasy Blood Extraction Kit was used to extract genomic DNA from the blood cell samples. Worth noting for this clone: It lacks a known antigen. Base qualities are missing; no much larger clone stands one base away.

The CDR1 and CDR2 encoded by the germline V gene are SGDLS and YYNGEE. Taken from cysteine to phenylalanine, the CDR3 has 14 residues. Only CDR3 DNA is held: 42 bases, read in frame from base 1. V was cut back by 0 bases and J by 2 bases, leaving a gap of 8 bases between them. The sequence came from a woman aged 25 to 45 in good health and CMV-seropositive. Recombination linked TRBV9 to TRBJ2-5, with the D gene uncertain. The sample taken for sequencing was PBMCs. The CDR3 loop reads CASSVGLAQETQYF. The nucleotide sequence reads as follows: TGTGCCAGCAGCGTAGGCCTGGCTCAAGAGACCCAGTACTTC.